Listed below are T cell receptor beta chains from one sample, sequenced in a study of a mutant IDH1 vaccine in newly diagnosed glioma. These receptors' targets are unknown. Profiling relied on immunoSEQ multiplex PCR, and the TCRdb table lists in-frame clones only, not all of them. The repertoire has approximately 84,000 clones, approximately 78% of them found once; the top ten carry around 5%. The material sequenced was PBMCs, taken from a glioma patient whose treatment included an IDH1 peptide vaccine. Every receptor here comes from a middle-aged man with glioma. Both conserved end residues are part of each CDR3. Fields, in order: V gene, clone size, D gene, J gene, CDR3 DNA, CDR3 protein. D genes are given only for firm matches. Size values are once, few and many counts, or a class for expanded clones, and some rows have none.

V gene: TRBV20-1
clone size: -
D gene: -
J gene: TRBJ2-1
CDR3 DNA: TGCAGTGCCCCTGGACAGGAGCAGTTCTTC
CDR3 protein: CSAPGQEQFF

V gene: TRBV4-1
clone size: -
D gene: TRBD2
J gene: TRBJ2-2
CDR3 DNA: TGCGCCAGCAGGTGGACTAGCGGGGGCTCGAACACCGGGGAGCTGTTTTTT
CDR3 protein: CASRWTSGGSNTGELFF

V gene: TRBV13
clone size: -
D gene: -
J gene: TRBJ1-5
CDR3 DNA: TGTGCCAGCAGCACCCGATCGCAGGGCAATCAGCCCCAGCATTTT
CDR3 protein: CASSTRSQGNQPQHF

V gene: TRBV4-1
clone size: -
D gene: -
J gene: TRBJ1-1
CDR3 DNA: TGCGCCAGCAGCCAAGTTAAGGGTATCGGCACTGAAGCTTTCTTT
CDR3 protein: CASSQVKGIGTEAFF

V gene: TRBV5-5
clone size: -
D gene: -
J gene: TRBJ2-5
CDR3 DNA: TGTGCCAGCAGCTTGGAGGGACTGATTCAAGAGACCCAGTACTTC
CDR3 protein: CASSLEGLIQETQYF

V gene: TRBV7-8
clone size: -
D gene: TRBD1
J gene: TRBJ1-4
CDR3 DNA: TGTGCCAGCAGCGGCGACAGGGACGAAAAACTGTTTTTT
CDR3 protein: CASSGDRDEKLFF

V gene: TRBV10-1
clone size: -
D gene: -
J gene: TRBJ2-3
CDR3 DNA: TGCGCCAGCAGTGTGGGCTACACCCTTTACACAGATACGCAGTATTTT
CDR3 protein: CASSVGYTLYTDTQYF

V gene: TRBV18
clone size: few
D gene: -
J gene: TRBJ1-2
CDR3 DNA: TGTGCCAGCTCACCAGATGATGGCTACACCTTC
CDR3 protein: CASSPDDGYTF

V gene: TRBV7-3
clone size: -
D gene: -
J gene: TRBJ1-1
CDR3 DNA: TGTGCCAGCAGCTTGATGGGGAACACTGAAGCTTTCTTT
CDR3 protein: CASSLMGNTEAFF

V gene: TRBV28
clone size: few
D gene: TRBD1
J gene: TRBJ1-1
CDR3 DNA: TGTGCCAGCAGCCCACCCTCGGGACAGGGTGTTGAAGCTTTCTTT
CDR3 protein: CASSPPSGQGVEAFF

V gene: TRBV2
clone size: -
D gene: TRBD1
J gene: TRBJ1-4
CDR3 DNA: TGTGCCAGCAGTAGGGACAGGGTTGAAAAACTGTTTTTT
CDR3 protein: CASSRDRVEKLFF

V gene: TRBV9
clone size: few
D gene: -
J gene: TRBJ1-1
CDR3 DNA: TGTGCCAGCAGCGCCTTTTCTCGGGGGGATGCTGAAGCTTTCTTT
CDR3 protein: CASSAFSRGDAEAFF

V gene: TRBV5-4
clone size: -
D gene: -
J gene: TRBJ2-3
CDR3 DNA: TGTGCCAGCAGCGAGACAGGCCCTAGCACAGATACGCAGTATTTT
CDR3 protein: CASSETGPSTDTQYF

V gene: TRBV29-1
clone size: -
D gene: -
J gene: TRBJ2-3
CDR3 DNA: TGCAGCGTCCCGACAGTGAGCACAGATACGCAGTATTTT
CDR3 protein: CSVPTVSTDTQYF

V gene: TRBV5-6
clone size: -
D gene: -
J gene: TRBJ1-3
CDR3 DNA: TGTGCCAGCACCCGGGGGACTTGGGGAAACACCATATATTTT
CDR3 protein: CASTRGTWGNTIYF

V gene: TRBV7-7
clone size: -
D gene: TRBD1
J gene: TRBJ1-4
CDR3 DNA: TGTGCTAGCAGCCTCGGACAGGGAGGGTATGAAAAACTGTTTTTT
CDR3 protein: CASSLGQGGYEKLFF

V gene: TRBV27
clone size: -
D gene: -
J gene: TRBJ1-4
CDR3 DNA: TGTGCCAGCAGCCTAGAGGCTCGTGAAAAACTGTTTTTT
CDR3 protein: CASSLEAREKLFF

V gene: TRBV5-1
clone size: -
D gene: -
J gene: TRBJ1-2
CDR3 DNA: TGCGCCAGCAGCGTCTCAAGGGGAGAGGCTGGCTACACCTTC
CDR3 protein: CASSVSRGEAGYTF

V gene: TRBV14
clone size: -
D gene: TRBD2
J gene: TRBJ2-3
CDR3 DNA: TGTGCCAGCAGCCAACTAGCGGGAGGGAAGACAGATACGCAGTATTTT
CDR3 protein: CASSQLAGGKTDTQYF

V gene: TRBV4-2
clone size: once
D gene: -
J gene: TRBJ1-2
CDR3 DNA: TGTGCCAGCAGCCAAGAAGGGGCAGGGTTGGCTAACTATGGCTACACCTTC
CDR3 protein: CASSQEGAGLANYGYTF

V gene: TRBV12-5
clone size: -
D gene: -
J gene: TRBJ2-1
CDR3 DNA: TGTGCTAGTGGTCCCTTTTCCCATGAGCAGTTCTTC
CDR3 protein: CASGPFSHEQFF

V gene: TRBV7-2
clone size: -
D gene: -
J gene: TRBJ2-7
CDR3 DNA: TGTGCCAGCAGCTTAGCCGGACAGTACGAGCAGTACTTC
CDR3 protein: CASSLAGQYEQYF

V gene: TRBV19
clone size: -
D gene: -
J gene: TRBJ2-5
CDR3 DNA: TGTGCCAGTAGCAACAGGGACTGGTACCAAGAGACCCAGTACTTC
CDR3 protein: CASSNRDWYQETQYF

V gene: TRBV11-3
clone size: -
D gene: -
J gene: TRBJ2-3
CDR3 DNA: TGTGCCAGCAGCTTAAAAGGACGGACTTATTTT
CDR3 protein: CASSLKGRTYF

V gene: TRBV7-2
clone size: few
D gene: -
J gene: TRBJ2-2
CDR3 DNA: TGTGCCAGCAGCCCCAAGGGGGGTAGGAACACCGGGGAGCTGTTTTTT
CDR3 protein: CASSPKGGRNTGELFF

V gene: TRBV9
clone size: -
D gene: -
J gene: TRBJ2-7
CDR3 DNA: TGTGCCAGCAGCGTAGTGATCAGCTGCGAGCAGTACTTC
CDR3 protein: CASSVVISCEQYF